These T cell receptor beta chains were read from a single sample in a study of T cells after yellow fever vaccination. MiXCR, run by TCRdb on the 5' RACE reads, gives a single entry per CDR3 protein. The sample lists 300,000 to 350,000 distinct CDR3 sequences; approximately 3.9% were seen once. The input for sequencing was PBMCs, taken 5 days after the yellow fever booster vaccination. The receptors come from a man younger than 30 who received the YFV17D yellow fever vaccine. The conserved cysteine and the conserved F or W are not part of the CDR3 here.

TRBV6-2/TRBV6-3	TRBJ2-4	ASSYLSGGALNIQY
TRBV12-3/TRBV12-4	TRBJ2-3	ASSLSPGQGSTDTQY
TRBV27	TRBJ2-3	ASSFSWGGDTQY
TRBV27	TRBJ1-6	ASSPGQGYYNSPLH
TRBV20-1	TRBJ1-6	SATGTGGPLH
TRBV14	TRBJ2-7	ASSQHSGTGAYEQY
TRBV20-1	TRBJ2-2	SARGGLAGPGELF
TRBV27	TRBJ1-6	ASSPGQYNSPLH
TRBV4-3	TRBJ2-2	ASSQDRPGELF
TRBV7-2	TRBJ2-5	ASSPGGGVETQY
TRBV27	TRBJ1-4	ASSLQTEGSRKLF
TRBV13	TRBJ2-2	ASSPPTGGGELF
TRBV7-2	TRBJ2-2	ASSAERVGELF
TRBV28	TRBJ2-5	ASSTGQETQY
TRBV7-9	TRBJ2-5	ASSLGLAYETQY
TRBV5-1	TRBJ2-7	ASGSGDFTYEQY
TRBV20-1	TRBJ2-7	SARGGTGLPHEQY
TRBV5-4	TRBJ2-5	ASSFIGSGGAFETQY
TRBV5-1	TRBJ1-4	ASSLQGAREKLF
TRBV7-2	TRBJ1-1	ASSLVAGLGYTETF
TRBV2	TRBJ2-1	ASVTGTSNEQF
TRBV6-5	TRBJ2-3	ASTPDASLDTQY
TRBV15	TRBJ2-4	ATGGLAGRPKIIQY
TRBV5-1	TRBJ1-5	ASREAFNQPQH
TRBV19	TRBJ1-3	ASVTGASGNTIY
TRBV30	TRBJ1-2	AWGDYGYT
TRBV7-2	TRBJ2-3	ASSYKGFADTQY
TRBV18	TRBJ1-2	ASSPGQGPRGYT
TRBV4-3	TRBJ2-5	ASSLRPGGGGGETQY
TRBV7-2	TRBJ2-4	ASKGMGAKNIQY
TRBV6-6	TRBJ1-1	ASSYLTDRGNTEAF
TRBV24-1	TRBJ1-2	ATSEGRTYGYT
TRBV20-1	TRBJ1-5	SAVTAYDQPQH
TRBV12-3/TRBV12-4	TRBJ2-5	ASSLARYQETQY
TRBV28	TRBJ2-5	ASSLVFETQY
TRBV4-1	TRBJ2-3	ASSLERGDTDTQY
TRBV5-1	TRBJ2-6	ASGRGIGANVLT
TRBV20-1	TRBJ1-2	SAPPRDRATSGYT
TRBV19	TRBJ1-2	ASSQLRGIAGYT
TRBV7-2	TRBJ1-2	ASSLGQGGNYGYT
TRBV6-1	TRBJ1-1	ASSLGQGQAAF
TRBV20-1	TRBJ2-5	SEAGQETQY
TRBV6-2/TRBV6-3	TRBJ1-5	ASSYEVAQPQH
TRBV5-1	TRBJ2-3	ASSLWTSDTDTQY
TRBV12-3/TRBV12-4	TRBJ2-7	ASSIAPPGTGYEQY